This T cell receptor (beta chain) is drawn from a study of blood T cells in healthy people across ages. Regarding this clonotype: Its antigen is unknown.

CDR3 length: 12 amino acids. V shed 6 bases, J shed 8 bases, and the junction held 6 bases outside the gene matches. Germline V CDR1 and CDR2: SQVTM, ANQGSEA. Combining a sample-barcoded 5' primer with a J-beta primer mix, a second PCR ran for roughly 6 to 12 cycles. Via MiXCR, TCRdb re-called the 5' RACE reads, giving one row per CDR3 protein. Of 600,000 to 900,000 distinct CDR3 sequences listed, 20% to 30% are singletons. Study-wide points: Older individuals had lower TCR beta diversity per million T cells (the decline was roughly linear).

The same data also went into a second study, on T cells of mothers and their children. In that study: Nine systemically healthy Caucasian donors: three mothers, six children.

V gene TRBV29-1 combines with J gene TRBJ1-4; the match to TRBD1 covers 7 bases. The sequence came from a boy aged 5-17 years in good health. The sample was blood. DNA for the CDR3: TGCAGCGTCATGGACAGGAGGGAAAAACTGTTTTTT. It is translated as CSVMDRREKLFF.